There are a few counts of the clone carrying this T cell receptor beta chain. Its antigen is unidentified. This entry is derived from a study of PD-1 blockade in classical Hodgkin lymphoma. Data came from immunoSEQ multiplex PCR; TCRdb stores just in-frame clones and leaves some out. Here the sample spans about 4,000 clones, around 72% being singletons. Study results and caveats: As was reported, newly diagnosed patients showed lower baseline TCR diversity than healthy donors did. In CD4+ cells, TCR diversity went up significantly by C4D1, but in CD8+ cells it did not. Prior to therapy, complete responders displayed diversity much like that of newly diagnosed patients.

The V gene lost 5 bases and the J gene lost 3 bases, with 10 bases spanning the gap. Germline CDR1 is SEHNR and CDR2 is FQNEAQ (reference sequence). CDR3 length equals 13 residues. Time point specified: cycle 4 day 1 (C4D1), after 6 weeks of nivolumab. Following autologous stem cell transplantation, relapse occurred in every patient, and exposure to brentuximab vedotin varied. Researchers pulled CD8+ T cells out of thawed PBMCs using magnetic negative selection. The chain uses TRBV7-9 and TRBJ1-2; no clear D gene. Sequenced here: CD8+ T cells from blood, sampled before the fourth cycle of nivolumab. This TCR came from a human donor with classical Hodgkin lymphoma. The CDR3 sequence: CASSPWTDYGYTF. CDR3 DNA: TGTGCCAGCAGCCCATGGACTGACTATGGCTACACCTTC.